The clone carrying this T cell receptor (beta chain) was found many times. Its antigen is not identified. TCRdb used MiXCR to reprocess the 5' RACE reads, holding one entry per CDR3 protein. Among some 91,000 distinct CDR3 sequences listed, roughly an eighth were seen once. The sample belongs to a study of early T cells in non-severe SARS-CoV-2 infection. Study outcomes and limitations: In VDJdb matching, anti-spike CD8 responses were favored while private and CD4 specificities went missing.

The CDR3 has 18 residues. Trimming cost V 5 bases and J 2 bases; bases outside gene matches: 11. CDR1 is SGHAT and CDR2 is FQNNGV in the germline V gene. What was sequenced was whole blood. The clonotype comes from an adult who was a healthcare worker with PCR-confirmed SARS-CoV-2 infection or an uninfected control (not recorded which). V usage is TRBV11-2 and J usage is TRBJ2-3; 12 positions match TRBD2. The CDR3, as DNA: TGTGCCAGCAGCCCCCGACTAGCGGGGGCCCTATCCACAGATACGCAGTATTTT. Amino acids: CASSPRLAGALSTDTQYF.